The T cell receptor beta chain under discussion was sequenced for a study of blood T cell repertoires in COVID-19. As for the study in general: The origin of the acute and convalescent COVID-19 samples was the United States, Italy and Spain.

This clone was recorded a few times. There are 15 residues in the CDR3. Germline V CDR1 and CDR2: MNHEY, SMNVEV (reference sequence). Unmatched junction bases numbered 3, after V lost 2 bases and J lost 6 bases. Per the original data handling: Nucleated cell counts were estimated from reference gene primer amplification. Here immunoSEQ multiplex PCR was the method, and the copy in TCRdb shows in-frame clones only, minus some. For V, J and clone size, that table is used; D and trimming come from the DNA. The data show around 72,000 clones, roughly 76% seen once. J is TRBJ2-1 and V is TRBV27; 11 bases map to TRBD1. The clonotype comes from a woman in her 70s with acute or convalescent COVID-19. Material for sequencing was peripheral blood. CDR3 protein: CASSLAGTGGNEQFF. The CDR3 DNA reads TGTGCCAGCAGTTTAGCCGGGACAGGGGGCAATGAGCAGTTCTTC.